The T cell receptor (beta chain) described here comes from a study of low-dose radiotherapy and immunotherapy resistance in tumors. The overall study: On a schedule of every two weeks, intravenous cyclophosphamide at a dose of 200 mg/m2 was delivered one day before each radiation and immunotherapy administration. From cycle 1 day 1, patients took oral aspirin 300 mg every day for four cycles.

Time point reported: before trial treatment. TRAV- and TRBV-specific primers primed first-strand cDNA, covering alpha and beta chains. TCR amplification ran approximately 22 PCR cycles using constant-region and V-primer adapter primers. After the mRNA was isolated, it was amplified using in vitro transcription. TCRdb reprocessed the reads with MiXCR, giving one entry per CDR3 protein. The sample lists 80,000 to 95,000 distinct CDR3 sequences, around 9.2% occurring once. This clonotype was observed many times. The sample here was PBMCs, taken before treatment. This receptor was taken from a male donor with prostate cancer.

The DNA of the CDR3 is TGTGCCAGCAGTTACGGGGGGGGCGGGGAGCTGTTTTTT. It encodes CASSYGGGGELFF. The chain couples TRBV6-5 to TRBJ2-2; 7 bases fit TRBD2. The ends lost 2 bases at V and 7 bases at J; junction bases unmatched: 1. From germline, CDR1 is MNHEY and CDR2 SVGAGI. This CDR3 has 13 residues.